This T cell receptor (beta chain) was observed in a study of radiotherapy plus CTLA-4 blockade in lung cancer. Study findings and constraints: After radiotherapy and ipilimumab, tumor-derived clones expanded in peripheral blood.

This table comes from immunoSEQ multiplex PCR, and its TCRdb copy is limited to in-frame clones, with some not included. The sample includes over 100,000 clones, 81% seen only once; the top ten take around 3.3%. Chemo-refractory metastatic non-small-cell lung cancer patients underwent focal radiation alongside CTLA-4 blockade with ipilimumab. On this clone itself: Antigen: not known.

Sample: peripheral blood, taken from a patient treated with radiotherapy plus ipilimumab. The TCR was taken from a human donor with non-small cell lung cancer that progressed on radiotherapy plus ipilimumab. Some clones in this sample may be carry-over from other donors' samples.

The DNA for the CDR3 is TGTGCCAGCAGGGAACATCCCGATAACCGAAACACCGGGGAGCTGTTTTTT. Translating it yields CASREHPDNRNTGELFF. The rearrangement links TRBV6-1 to TRBJ2-2; D uncertain. Trimming stripped 6 bases from V and 2 bases from J, with 19 bases between. The CDR3 contains 17 residues. Germline assignment: CDR1 MNHNS and CDR2 SASEGT.